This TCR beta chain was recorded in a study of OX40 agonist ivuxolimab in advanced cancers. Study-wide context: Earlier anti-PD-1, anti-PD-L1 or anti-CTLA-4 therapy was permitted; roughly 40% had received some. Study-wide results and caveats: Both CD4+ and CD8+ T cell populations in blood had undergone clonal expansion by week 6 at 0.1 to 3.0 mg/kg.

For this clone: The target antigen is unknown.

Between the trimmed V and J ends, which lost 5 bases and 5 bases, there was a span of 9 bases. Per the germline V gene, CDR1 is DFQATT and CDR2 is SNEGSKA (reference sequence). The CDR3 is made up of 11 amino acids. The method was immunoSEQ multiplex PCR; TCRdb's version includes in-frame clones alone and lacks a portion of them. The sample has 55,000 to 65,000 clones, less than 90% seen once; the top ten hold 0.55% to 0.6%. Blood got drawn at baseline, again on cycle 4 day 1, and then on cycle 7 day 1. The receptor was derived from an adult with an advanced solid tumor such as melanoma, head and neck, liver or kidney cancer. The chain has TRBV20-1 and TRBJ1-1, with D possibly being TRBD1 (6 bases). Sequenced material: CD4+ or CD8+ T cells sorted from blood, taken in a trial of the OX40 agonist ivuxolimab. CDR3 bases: TGCAGTGCTTTAACAGGGACTGAAGCTTTCTTT. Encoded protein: CSALTGTEAFF.